These T cell receptor beta chains were read from a single sample in a study of blood T cell repertoires in COVID-19. The table came from immunoSEQ multiplex PCR; TCRdb's copy has only in-frame clones and leaves some out. The table lists approximately 220,000 clones, around 84% of them singletons. Sequenced: peripheral blood. These receptor sequences come from a woman aged 55-70 years who had recovered from COVID-19. The CDR3 runs from the conserved cysteine through the conserved F or W.

TRBV5-4,TRBJ1-2,CASSLLGGKNGYTF
TRBV5-4,TRBJ2-1,CASSLGIAGGLNEQFF
TRBV18,TRBJ2-2,CASSPFGLDTGELFF
TRBV5-1,TRBJ2-5,CASSLGRDWETQYF
TRBV7-2,TRBJ1-2,CASSLDRDFRGYGYTF
TRBV18,TRBJ1-5,CASSPTSYSNQPQHF
TRBV4-1,TRBJ2-7,CASSQDPSGTYEQYF
TRBV21-1,TRBJ2-3,CASSKARDRERADTQYF
TRBV21-1,TRBJ2-7,CASSAINRGLSWEQYF
TRBV27,TRBJ1-6,CASSLQGASYNSPLHF
TRBV2,TRBJ2-1,CASLRIRAGNEQFF
TRBV7-2,TRBJ2-2,CASSPNRVNTGELFF
TRBV29-1,TRBJ2-1,CSGTRDNEQFF
TRBV3-1/TRBV3-2,TRBJ1-5,CASRPQPGIHNQPQHF
TRBV29-1,TRBJ2-5,CSVEIGTAKETQYF
TRBV24-1,TRBJ2-2,CATSDFADSSLSAGELFF
TRBV5-4,TRBJ2-3,CASTGRERGGDTDTQYF
TRBV18,TRBJ2-6,CASSPMGQVNSGANVLTF
TRBV6-6,TRBJ1-5,CASNFYSNQPQHF
TRBV7-8,TRBJ2-6,CASINRDTSSGANVLTF